The 19 T cell receptor beta chains listed next were all sequenced from one sample in a study of cytomegalovirus exposure and HLA in healthy donors. In the PCR, 60 Vbeta and 13 Jbeta primers were used. Libraries were prepared by immunoSEQ multiplex PCR; TCRdb keeps only in-frame clonotypes and omits some of them. Of around 220,000 clones detected, about 70% appear once; the ten largest clones hold approximately 1.9%. Sequenced material: PBMCs. The receptors were sampled from a woman aged 25-40 years in good health and CMV-seronegative.

The gene calls are TRBV6-5 and TRBJ2-4; weak D call: TRBD1 (5 bases). The V end lost 5 bases, the J end lost 7 bases, and 15 bases lay between the germline ends. The CDR3 runs 14 residues. Germline V CDR1 and CDR2: MNHEY, SVGAGI. CDR3 protein: CASSEKGQGNIQYF. The CDR3 region has the DNA TGTGCCAGCAGTGAGAAGGGCCAGGGCAACATTCAGTACTTC.

CDR3 sequence (DNA): TGTGCCAGCAGTCCCCCCCTTCGCGGTACCGGGGAGCTGTTTTTT. It yields the protein CASSPPLRGTGELFF. The chain is built from TRBV27 and TRBJ2-2; D remains unclear. Trimming removed 5 bases at V and 5 bases at J, with 15 bases between. Germline V lookup: CDR1 MNHEY, CDR2 SMNVEV (reference sequence). The CDR3 sequence is 15 residues long.

V usage is TRBV5-4 and J usage is TRBJ1-1; no clear D. The germline V gene encodes CDR1 SGHNT and CDR2 YYREEE (reference sequence). The CDR3 extends over 13 amino acids. V shed 5 bases and J shed 6 bases, with 14 bases lying between them. CDR3 amino acids: CASSSYGLPEAFF. The CDR3, as DNA: TGTGCCAGCAGTTCTTACGGTCTCCCTGAAGCTTTCTTT. Full variable domain (rest looked up from reference TRBV5-4 and TRBJ1-1): ETGVTQSPTHLIKTRGQQVTLRCSSQSGHNTVSWYQQALGQGPQFIFQYYREEENGRGNFPPRFSGLQFPNYSSELNVNALELDDSALYLCASSSYGLPEAFFGQGTRLTVV.

The rearrangement links TRBV6-5 to TRBJ1-2, with D possibly matching TRBD1 (5 bases). This CDR3 region has 13 residues. Germline values: CDR1 MNHEY, CDR2 SVGAGI. V was cut by 10 bases and J by 4 bases, with 16 bases left in between. Here the CDR3 DNA reads TGTGCCACCAACCCAGGGTGGGGCTATGGCTACACCTTC. It encodes CATNPGWGYGYTF.

This chain joins TRBV18 and TRBJ1-2; 9 bases agree with TRBD1. Germline CDR1 is KGHSH and CDR2 is LQKENI. V was clipped by 3 bases and J by 2 bases; unmatched bases: 4. CDR3 length: 15 amino acids. Written as DNA, the CDR3 is TGTGCCAGCTCACCCAGGACAGGGGCGAACTATGGCTACACCTTC. Translation gives CASSPRTGANYGYTF.

The V and J genes are TRBV9 and TRBJ1-2; no clear D gene. Germline V CDR1 and CDR2: SGDLS, YYNGEE. The V gene lost 0 bases and the J gene lost 6 bases, with 21 bases spanning the gap. This CDR3 is built from 17 residues. CDR3 in amino acids: CASSVATRGGRQHGYTF. For the CDR3, the DNA is TGTGCCAGCAGCGTAGCTACACGGGGAGGGAGGCAGCATGGCTACACCTTC.

The sample holds one count of this clone. This chain joins TRBV6-5 and TRBJ1-2; 7 bases agree with TRBD1. Per the germline V gene, CDR1 is MNHEY and CDR2 is SVGAGI. The V gene end was trimmed by 6 bases and the J gene end by 5 bases; junction bases not matched to a gene: 6. The length of the CDR3 is 13 residues. CDR3: CASSMDRQYGYTF. DNA for the CDR3: TGTGCCAGCAGCATGGACAGGCAATATGGCTACACCTTC.

The CDR3 coding sequence is TGTGCCTGGAGTGGGGGACAGGGGGGCTATGGCTACACCTTC. Translating gives CAWSGGQGGYGYTF. The chain links TRBV30 to TRBJ1-2, with 11 bases lining up with TRBD1. The germline V gene has CDR1 GTSNPN and CDR2 SVGIG (reference sequence). The CDR3 has 14 amino acids. V gave up 1 base and J gave up 4 bases; unmatched junction bases: 2.

This clone was detected only a few times. A read error may produce the germline difference seen at one junction end. This chain uses TRBV7-7 with TRBJ2-6, with 8 bases lining up with TRBD1. Germline assignment: CDR1 SSHAT and CDR2 FNYEAQ (reference sequence). This CDR3 is built from 18 residues. The CDR3 coding sequence is TGTGCTAGCAGCTCCGGACAGGGCAAAAGCTCTGGGGCCAACGTCCTGACTTTC. It specifies CASSSGQGKSSGANVLTF.

The chain carries TRBV11-2 and TRBJ1-5; no definite D call. CDR1 and CDR2 from the germline V gene are SGHAT and FQNNGV. The germline V and J ends were trimmed by 7 bases and 7 bases, with 14 bases remaining between them. The CDR3 totals 13 residues. The CDR3 loop reads CASTSGLGQPQHF. CDR3 nucleotide sequence: TGTGCCAGCACTTCGGGGTTAGGCCAGCCCCAGCATTTT.

Only a few counts were recorded for this clone. The V and J genes are TRBV7-6 and TRBJ1-1; D possibly corresponds to TRBD1 (5 bases). Germline CDR1 SGHVS, CDR2 FNYEAQ. Trimming left V 3 bases short and J 1 base short, with 12 bases between. The CDR3 is made up of 15 amino acids. The CDR3 loop is CASSFGGDSNTEAFF. The CDR3 bases are TGTGCCAGCAGCTTCGGTGGGGACTCGAACACTGAAGCTTTCTTT.

Only a few counts were recorded for this clone. A much larger clone differs from this one at a single base, so this may be a read error. The chain links TRBV29-1 to TRBJ2-7; no clear D gene. This CDR3 region has 11 residues. Germline V CDR1 and CDR2: SQVTM, ANQGSEA. CDR3 region: CSVDNSYQQYF. CDR3 coding DNA: TGCAGCGTTGACAACTCCTACCAGCAGTACTTC.

This chain connects TRBV5-6 to TRBJ2-1; the match to TRBD2 covers 8 bases. This CDR3 contains 13 residues. The ends lost 4 bases at V and 9 bases at J; junction bases unmatched: 6. CDR1 SGHDT and CDR2 YYEEEE come from the germline V gene. CDR3 DNA sequence: TGTGCCAGCAGCGAGGCTAGCGGGCTTGAGCAGTTCTTC. Protein: CASSEASGLEQFF.

This chain uses TRBV5-4 with TRBJ1-2, with D perhaps TRBD1 (6 bases). V was pared by 4 bases and J by 6 bases, with 22 bases between. The CDR3 loop spans 16 amino acids. The germline gives CDR1 SGHNT, CDR2 YYREEE (reference sequence). This CDR3 is CASSQEPSGTRDGYTF. Written as DNA, the CDR3 is TGTGCCAGCAGCCAAGAACCGAGCGGGACAAGAGATGGCTACACCTTC.

The chain carries TRBV11-3 and TRBJ2-1, with 10 bases identical to TRBD1. Germline lookup yields CDR1 SGHNT and CDR2 YENEEA. The CDR3 runs to 14 residues. V lost 5 bases to trimming and J lost 8 bases; unmatched junction nucleotides: 6. CDR3 DNA sequence: TGTGCCAGCAGCCGTCTGACAGGGGGCGATGAGCAGTTCTTC. This sequence encodes CASSRLTGGDEQFF.

This clone has just a few counts. The chain couples TRBV10-1 to TRBJ1-1, with a weak D call TRBD1 (5 bases). The V gene's germline CDR1 is WNHNN and CDR2 SYGVQD (reference sequence). This CDR3 region has 14 residues. Trimming cost V 3 bases and J 5 bases, with 13 bases left between them. This CDR3 is CASSDRGSGTEAFF. CDR3 sequence (DNA): TGCGCCAGCAGTGACCGGGGGAGTGGGACTGAAGCTTTCTTT.

The table lists this clone with a few counts. The genes are TRBV6-1 and TRBJ2-1, with TRBD2 as a possible D gene (5 bases). The length of the CDR3 is 13 residues. Germline lookup yields CDR1 MNHNS and CDR2 SASEGT. V shed 6 bases and J shed 5 bases, with 11 bases lying between them. CDR3 sequence (DNA): TGTGCCAGCAGAGTGGGAGCAAACAATGAGCAGTTCTTC. It translates to CASRVGANNEQFF.

This chain connects TRBV6-1 to TRBJ1-2; D is perhaps TRBD1 (6 bases). The ends were cut back, 3 bases at V and 2 bases at J, with 13 bases in the middle. The CDR3 is 15 residues long. Looked up from germline, CDR1 is MNHNS and CDR2 is SASEGT. The CDR3 protein is CASSDRQDLNYGYTF. The CDR3, as DNA: TGTGCCAGCAGTGATCGACAGGACTTGAACTATGGCTACACCTTC.

The genes are TRBV9 and TRBJ2-7, with a weak D call TRBD2 (5 bases). CDR1 is SGDLS, CDR2 YYNGEE, per germline. The length of the CDR3 is 13 residues. The V end was cut by 0 bases, the J end by 6 bases, with 10 bases between. The CDR3, as DNA: TGTGCCAGCAGCGTAGAAAGGAGCGGCGAGCAGTACTTC. This encodes CASSVERSGEQYF.